The 31 T cell receptor beta chains below were found in one sample sequenced in a study of beta chain features in type 1 diabetes. Reverse transcribing all isolated RNA meant expressed TCRB transcripts were sequenced. The method was immunoSEQ multiplex PCR; TCRdb's version includes in-frame clones alone and lacks a portion of them. This sample has 300,000 to 350,000 clones, with 15% to 20% found just once. Sequencing used naive CD4+ T cells from blood. These receptors all come from a woman between 18 and 29 years old in good health.

The V gene is TRBV7-2, the J gene TRBJ1-1; TRBD1 aligns across 7 bases. CDR1 is SGHTA, CDR2 FQGNSA, per germline. The CDR3 spans 15 residues. Trimming cost V 3 bases and J 0 bases; bases outside gene matches: 4. The CDR3: CASSLTGTLNTEAFF. Here the CDR3 DNA reads TGTGCCAGCAGCTTGACAGGGACCTTGAACACTGAAGCTTTCTTT. The full variable domain, in which reference TRBV7-2 and TRBJ1-1 provide the parts outside the CDR3, is GAGVSQSPSNKVTEKGKDVELRCDPISGHTALYWYRQSLGQGLEFLIYFQGNSAPDKSGLPSDRFSAERTGGSVSTLTIQRTQQEDSAVYLCASSLTGTLNTEAFFGQGTRLTVV.

This clone was detected only a few times. The J gene is TRBJ2-2, the V gene TRBV18, with D possibly TRBD1 on 5 matching bases. The germline V and J ends were trimmed by 2 bases and 1 base, with 5 bases remaining between them. Germline CDR1 reads KGHSH; CDR2 reads LQKENI. This CDR3 is 14 amino acids long. This chain's CDR3 is CASSPDRNTGELFF. The CDR3, as DNA: TGTGCCAGCTCACCAGACAGGAACACCGGGGAGCTGTTTTTT.

Only a few counts were recorded for this clone. This chain links TRBV7-8 with TRBJ2-5; D might be TRBD2 (5 bases). The CDR3 extends over 17 amino acids. Trimming left V 5 bases short and J 2 bases short, with 21 bases between. Germline CDR1 is SGHVS and CDR2 is FQNEAQ. This CDR3 reads CASSLLKVMRRQETQYF. In nucleotides, the CDR3 is TGTGCCAGCAGCCTACTGAAGGTGATGAGGAGGCAAGAGACCCAGTACTTC.

This clone was seen more than once but under ten times. This chain joins TRBV27 and TRBJ2-7, with 8 positions matching TRBD2. The CDR3 length is 14 residues. Germline trimming cut 5 bases from V and 1 base from J; bases unmatched to any gene: 4. The germline V gene encodes CDR1 MNHEY and CDR2 SMNVEV (reference sequence). This CDR3 is CASSREGDSYEQYF. CDR3 DNA: TGTGCCAGCAGTCGGGAGGGGGATTCCTACGAGCAGTACTTC.

This clone occurred a few times. The rearrangement joins TRBV5-4 to TRBJ1-2, with a possible D match to TRBD1 (6 bases). V lost 0 bases, J lost 3 bases, and 9 bases lay in between. Per germline, CDR1 SGHNT and CDR2 YYREEE (reference sequence). The CDR3 runs to 14 residues. The DNA of the CDR3 is TGTGCCAGCAGCTTGGGGTGGACAGACTATGGCTACACCTTC. This gives the protein CASSLGWTDYGYTF.

V gene TRBV10-2 combines with J gene TRBJ1-1, with D possibly matching TRBD1 (6 bases). Germline V gene lookup returns CDR1 WSHSY and CDR2 SAAADI. Trimming removed 6 bases at V and 6 bases at J, with 8 bases between. This CDR3 region has 11 residues. This CDR3 is CASRTGSEAFF. The DNA for the CDR3 is TGCGCCAGCAGGACAGGTTCTGAAGCTTTCTTT.

The J gene is TRBJ1-6, the V gene TRBV7-6, with D unresolved. Germline CDR1 SGHVS, CDR2 FNYEAQ. CDR3 length: 14 amino acids. The V and J ends lost 4 bases and 4 bases respectively, with 8 bases between them. The DNA of the CDR3 is TGTGCCAGCAGCTCGACACCTTATAATTCACCCCTCCACTTT. Translation: CASSSTPYNSPLHF.

The chain carries TRBV9 and TRBJ2-3, with 8 bases that match TRBD1. The CDR3 has 15 residues. The germline V gene encodes CDR1 SGDLS and CDR2 YYNGEE. Trimming cost V 4 bases and J 2 bases; bases outside gene matches: 6. The CDR3 sequence: CASSSRQGHTDTQYF. The CDR3 nucleotides read TGTGCCAGCAGCTCCCGACAGGGGCACACAGATACGCAGTATTTT.

This chain joins TRBV7-9 and TRBJ1-1; D not resolved. CDR3 length equals 13 residues. The V end was cut by 4 bases, the J end by 0 bases, with 6 bases between. CDR1 SEHNR and CDR2 FQNEAQ come from the germline V gene (reference sequence). The CDR3 bases are TGTGCCAGCAGCTCCGGAGTGAACACTGAAGCTTTCTTT. This encodes CASSSGVNTEAFF. The whole variable domain, remainder taken from reference TRBV7-9 and TRBJ1-1, is DTGVSQNPRHKITKRGQNVTFRCDPISEHNRLYWYRQTLGQGPEFLTYFQNEAQLEKSRLLSDRFSAERPKGSFSTLEIQRTEQGDSAMYLCASSSGVNTEAFFGQGTRLTVV.

The rearrangement joins TRBV2 to TRBJ2-5; D might be TRBD2 (7 bases). The CDR3 is 15 amino acids. Germline CDR1 SNHLY, CDR2 FYNNEI. V was shortened by 3 bases and J by 5 bases, with 16 bases between the two germline ends. CDR3: CASSDGTGGRETQYF. CDR3 bases: TGTGCCAGCAGTGATGGGACGGGGGGCCGGGAGACCCAGTACTTC.

This clone was counted only a few times. The V and J genes are TRBV30 and TRBJ1-6; D remains unclear. The V end was cut by 2 bases, the J end by 13 bases, with 9 bases between. CDR1 is GTSNPN, CDR2 SVGIG, per germline (reference sequence). CDR3 length: 11 residues. CDR3 sequence: CAWSKSSPLHF. The CDR3 region has the DNA TGTGCCTGGAGTAAATCCTCGCCCCTCCACTTT.

This clone was counted a few times. The chain has TRBV7-3 and TRBJ2-7; D possibly corresponds to TRBD1 (6 bases). Trimming shortened V by 6 bases and J by 7 bases, and 22 bases separated the two germline ends. Germline CDR1 is SGHTA and CDR2 is FQGTGA. The CDR3 sequence is 15 residues long. CDR3 in DNA: TGTGCCAGCAGGCCTAATCACAGGGAAGCGCGGGAGCAGTACTTC. Protein sequence: CASRPNHREAREQYF.

This clone was picked up a small number of times. The gene calls are TRBV7-9 and TRBJ2-3; unclear D gene. The CDR3 loop spans 13 amino acids. Germline lookup yields CDR1 SEHNR and CDR2 FQNEAQ (reference sequence). V was cut by 5 bases and J by 6 bases, with 12 bases left in between. CDR3: CASSHNEFDTQYF. The CDR3 region has the DNA TGTGCCAGCAGCCATAATGAGTTTGATACGCAGTATTTT. Combining the CDR3 with reference TRBV7-9 and TRBJ2-3 gives the whole variable domain DTGVSQNPRHKITKRGQNVTFRCDPISEHNRLYWYRQTLGQGPEFLTYFQNEAQLEKSRLLSDRFSAERPKGSFSTLEIQRTEQGDSAMYLCASSHNEFDTQYFGPGTRLTVL.

This clone was seen a handful of times. The chain has TRBV5-1 and TRBJ2-7; TRBD2 agrees at 12 bases. This CDR3 contains 15 residues. V gave up 0 bases and J gave up 5 bases; unmatched junction bases: 3. CDR1 SGHRS and CDR2 YFSETQ come from the germline V gene. As DNA, the CDR3 is TGCGCCAGCAGCTTGGGACTAGCGGGAGCAGACGAGCAGTACTTC. Its protein product is CASSLGLAGADEQYF.

The sample holds a few counts of this clone. V and J are TRBV7-9 and TRBJ2-3; no definite D call. The CDR3 spans 16 residues. Germline loops: CDR1 SEHNR, CDR2 FQNEAQ (reference sequence). The V gene lost 3 bases and the J gene lost 0 bases, with 13 bases spanning the gap. CDR3 nucleotides: TGTGCCAGCAGCTTTAGCCCCAGTACTAGCACAGATACGCAGTATTTT. Translating gives CASSFSPSTSTDTQYF.

The CDR3 nucleotides read TGCAGCGTTGAAAAGGACAGGAACACTGAAGCTTTCTTT. It translates to CSVEKDRNTEAFF. The chain is built from TRBV29-1 and TRBJ1-1; the D gene is possibly TRBD1 (6 bases). V was clipped by 2 bases and J by 1 base, with 8 bases between them. The CDR3 loop spans 13 amino acids. Germline V gene sequence: CDR1 SQVTM, CDR2 ANQGSEA.

This clone was detected a few times. This chain joins TRBV11-1 and TRBJ2-1; D is ambiguous. The ends were cut back, 6 bases at V and 1 base at J, with 10 bases in the middle. In germline, CDR1 is SGHAT, CDR2 FQDESV (reference sequence). The CDR3 covers 14 residues. This chain's CDR3 is CASSATESYNEQFF. The CDR3 region has the DNA TGTGCCAGCAGTGCTACAGAGTCCTACAATGAGCAGTTCTTC.

In its sample, this clone was seen a few times. The chain is built from TRBV9 and TRBJ1-2; 8 bases agree with TRBD1. The germline gives CDR1 SGDLS, CDR2 YYNGEE. The V segment lost 0 bases and the J segment 3 bases; nucleotides outside the gene matches: 4. This CDR3 has 15 amino acids. For the CDR3, the DNA is TGTGCCAGCAGCGTAGATCCGACAGGGGACTATGGCTACACCTTC. The encoded protein is CASSVDPTGDYGYTF.

The V call is TRBV30, the J call TRBJ2-3, with D unresolved. The germline V gene encodes CDR1 GTSNPN and CDR2 SVGIG (reference sequence). V was pared by 0 bases and J by 4 bases, with 8 bases between. The CDR3 totals 13 residues. The CDR3 protein is CAWSVTGADTQYF. The CDR3 region has the DNA TGTGCCTGGAGTGTAACTGGAGCAGATACGCAGTATTTT.

This clone was found a few times. The V gene is TRBV30, the J gene TRBJ1-1; no clear D gene. This CDR3 is built from 13 residues. Trimming shortened V by 2 bases and J by 1 base, and 8 bases separated the two germline ends. Per germline, CDR1 GTSNPN and CDR2 SVGIG (reference sequence). The CDR3 here is CAWSIDWNTEAFF. In nucleotides, the CDR3 is TGTGCCTGGAGTATCGACTGGAACACTGAAGCTTTCTTT.

This clone appeared a few times. The genes are TRBV7-9 and TRBJ1-2; the D gene is possibly TRBD1 (6 bases). Trimming cost V 5 bases and J 8 bases, with 21 bases left between them. Germline assignment: CDR1 SEHNR and CDR2 FQNEAQ (reference sequence). The CDR3 consists of 15 residues. This CDR3 reads CASSRRTEPTGGYTF. CDR3 coding DNA: TGTGCCAGCAGCCGCCGGACAGAGCCGACGGGCGGCTACACCTTC.

This clone occurred a few times. The CDR3 loop reads CATSRDMQGMSGYTF. The CDR3 DNA reads TGTGCCACCAGCAGAGATATGCAGGGGATGAGCGGCTACACCTTC. The chain combines TRBV15 with TRBJ1-2; tentatively, D is TRBD1 (6 bases). V dropped 0 bases and J dropped 8 bases, with 16 bases sitting between them. CDR3 length equals 15 residues. Germline V gene sequence: CDR1 LNHNV, CDR2 YYDKDF (reference sequence).

The gene calls are TRBV14 and TRBJ2-6; TRBD1 matches at 9 bases. The CDR3 covers 14 residues. The germline V gene encodes CDR1 SGHDN and CDR2 FVKESK. Trimming at V came to 4 bases and at J to 12 bases, leaving 7 bases not matched to a gene. The CDR3 bases are TGTGCCAGCAGCCGTCCCGGGACAGGGACCGTCCTGACTTTC. Protein sequence: CASSRPGTGTVLTF.

The gene calls are TRBV7-9 and TRBJ2-5; D possibly corresponds to TRBD1 (6 bases). Trimming took 5 bases from V and 3 from J, leaving 16 bases between them. The CDR3 runs 15 residues. The V gene's germline CDR1 is SEHNR and CDR2 FQNEAQ (reference sequence). CDR3 bases: TGTGCCAGCAGCCCACTCGGACAGATTAAAGAGACCCAGTACTTC. Residues: CASSPLGQIKETQYF.

On this clone: This CDR3 is also generated by other DNA sequences in the sample. The genes are TRBV2 and TRBJ2-3, with 7 bases lining up with TRBD2. Trimming cost V 4 bases and J 3 bases; bases outside gene matches: 4. Germline CDR1 is SNHLY and CDR2 is FYNNEI. The CDR3 totals 14 residues. CDR3 sequence (DNA): TGTGCCAGCAGTGTGCGGGGAGGGACAGATACGCAGTATTTT. It translates to CASSVRGGTDTQYF.

J is TRBJ1-3 and V is TRBV7-9; the D is unclear. CDR3 length: 14 residues. Between the trimmed V and J ends, which lost 7 bases and 0 bases, there was a span of 10 bases. Germline V gene data show CDR1 as SEHNR and CDR2 as FQNEAQ (reference sequence). CDR3 residues: CASIGSDSGNTIYF. CDR3 nucleotide sequence: TGTGCCAGCATCGGGTCAGACTCTGGAAACACCATATATTTT.

The V gene is TRBV14, the J gene TRBJ2-1, with 11 nucleotides matching TRBD2. The CDR3 has 16 amino acids. CDR1 is SGHDN, CDR2 FVKESK, per germline. Trimming at V came to 4 bases and at J to 4 bases, leaving 6 bases not matched to a gene. The CDR3 coding sequence is TGTGCCAGCAGCCTTACTAGCGGGGGCCCGTACAATGAGCAGTTCTTC. Translating gives CASSLTSGGPYNEQFF.

The chain employs TRBV7-9 and TRBJ1-4, with D unclear. The V gene's germline CDR1 is SEHNR and CDR2 FQNEAQ (reference sequence). The CDR3 is 14 amino acids. Trimming pared 5 bases from V and 7 bases from J, leaving 14 bases between. In DNA form, the CDR3 reads TGTGCCAGCAGCGCCTGGGAGGGAAGTGAAAAACTGTTTTTT. This sequence encodes CASSAWEGSEKLFF.

V is TRBV5-4 and J is TRBJ2-5; no definite D call. The CDR3 length is 13 residues. Trimming removed 5 bases at V and 1 base at J, with 9 bases between. Looked up from germline, CDR1 is SGHNT and CDR2 is YYREEE (reference sequence). For the CDR3, the DNA is TGTGCCAGCAGTCTAGAGATCCAAGAGACCCAGTACTTC. It translates to CASSLEIQETQYF.

This clone showed up just a few times. This chain links TRBV6-5 with TRBJ1-2; D remains unclear. This CDR3 is 13 amino acids long. Trimming took off 2 bases at V and 2 bases at J, with 6 bases between the two ends. Looked up from germline, CDR1 is MNHEY and CDR2 is SVGAGI. CDR3 nucleotides: TGTGCCAGCAGTTACGGCAGAAACTATGGCTACACCTTC. It specifies CASSYGRNYGYTF.

This clone was counted between two and nine times. This chain uses TRBV23-1 with TRBJ2-1, with 7 nucleotides matching TRBD2. TRBV23-1 is an open reading frame whose function is uncertain. V gave up 0 bases and J gave up 10 bases; unmatched junction bases: 3. The CDR3 extends over 13 amino acids. The CDR3, as DNA: TGCGCCAGCAGTCAATCCCGCGGGAGAGAGCAGTTCTTC. It translates to CASSQSRGREQFF.